These 22 T cell receptor beta chains were sequenced from one sample in a study of T cells in Graves' hyperthyroidism and ophthalmopathy. Using RNA transcripts as the source, TCR beta CDR3 regions were amplified. HTBI primers were the set used in a first-round RT-PCR of the TCR CDR3. TCRdb processed the multiplex PCR reads anew with MiXCR; each CDR3 protein has one entry. Among some 580,000 distinct CDR3 sequences listed, roughly 16% were seen once. Sequencing used blood. These receptors all stem from a woman aged 40-49 years with Graves' ophthalmopathy.

This clonotype showed up many times. The chain joins TRBV30 to TRBJ1-1, with no clear D. Trimming stripped 0 bases from V and 6 bases from J, with 8 bases between. The length of the CDR3 is 12 residues. Germline V lookup: CDR1 GTSNPN, CDR2 SVGIG (reference sequence). CDR3 in amino acids: CAWSVSGAEAFF. For the CDR3, the DNA is TGTGCCTGGAGTGTGTCCGGAGCTGAAGCTTTCTTT.

This chain links TRBV6-1 with TRBJ1-3; 7 bases align to TRBD1. The germline gives CDR1 MNHNS, CDR2 SASEGT. The CDR3 contains 14 residues. V was clipped by 9 bases and J by 2 bases; unmatched bases: 7. The CDR3: CASRTGETGNTIYF. CDR3 sequence (DNA): TGTGCCAGTAGAACAGGGGAAACTGGAAACACCATATATTTT.

This clonotype was picked up many times. The gene calls are TRBV12-3 or TRBV12-4 and TRBJ1-2; the D is unclear. Trimming left V 6 bases short and J 4 bases short, with 9 bases between. The CDR3 is made up of 12 amino acids. CDR3 protein: CASSDTFYGYTF. The CDR3 DNA is TGTGCCAGCAGCGACACCTTCTATGGCTACACCTTC.

The sample holds many counts of this clonotype. The rearrangement joins TRBV20-1 to TRBJ1-2; TRBD1 is a possible D gene (6 bases). Per germline, CDR1 DFQATT and CDR2 SNEGSKA (reference sequence). The V end was cut by 1 base, the J end by 7 bases, with 19 bases between. This CDR3 contains 15 residues. For the CDR3, the DNA is TGCAGTGCTAGAGTTTCTGGTGGGGGGGCAGCTGGCTACACCTTC. Its translation: CSARVSGGGAAGYTF.

The chain combines TRBV10-3 with TRBJ2-3; 12 bases are shared with TRBD2. Germline V gives CDR1 ENHRY, CDR2 SYGVKD. V gave up 6 bases and J gave up 2 bases; unmatched junction bases: 12. The CDR3 runs to 18 residues. The CDR3 sequence: CAISFLGLAGGPTDTQYF. CDR3 DNA: TGTGCCATCAGCTTTTTGGGGCTAGCGGGAGGGCCCACAGATACGCAGTATTTT.

This clonotype has a handful of counts. This could be a read error, since a much larger clone is one nucleotide away. The chain employs TRBV11-2 and TRBJ2-3; 7 bases line up with TRBD1. The length of the CDR3 is 15 residues. Germline CDR1 SGHAT, CDR2 FQNNGV. The CDR3 reads CASSSRQGPTGTQYF. The CDR3 coding sequence is TGTGCCAGCAGCTCCCGACAGGGTCCCACAGGTACGCAGTATTTT.

This clonotype has at least ten counts. V is TRBV2 and J is TRBJ2-7; possibly TRBD1 for D (6 bases). Per the germline V gene, CDR1 is SNHLY and CDR2 is FYNNEI. Trimming pared 7 bases from V and 3 bases from J, leaving 16 bases between. This CDR3 comprises 14 residues. This CDR3 is CASTERQGSYEQYF. CDR3 DNA: TGTGCCAGCACCGAGCGGCAGGGGAGCTACGAGCAGTACTTC.

This clonotype was picked up a small number of times. The gene calls are TRBV10-2 and TRBJ2-7, with 10 bases aligning to TRBD1. CDR3 size: 16 residues. V shed 2 bases and J 1 base; nucleotides not matched to a gene: 5. Germline V gives CDR1 WSHSY, CDR2 SAAADI. The CDR3 here is CASSEVGQGSSYEQYF. As DNA, the CDR3 is TGCGCCAGCAGTGAGGTGGGACAGGGGTCGTCCTACGAGCAGTACTTC.

This clonotype was observed many times. Written as DNA, the CDR3 is TGCGCCAGCAGCGGAGAGGGTCGGGAGCAGGAGCAGTACTTC. Protein: CASSGEGREQEQYF. The chain combines TRBV5-1 with TRBJ2-7, with a weak D call TRBD2 (6 bases). V gave up 4 bases and J gave up 7 bases, with 18 bases separating them. The CDR3 covers 14 residues. Germline V gives CDR1 SGHRS, CDR2 YFSETQ.

This clonotype showed up many times. The chain carries TRBV18 and TRBJ2-7, with unresolved D. V was trimmed by 0 bases and J by 3 bases, leaving 9 bases between them. Germline values: CDR1 KGHSH, CDR2 LQKENI. The CDR3 consists of 14 residues. CDR3 nucleotide sequence: TGTGCCAGCTCACCACCTGGCCCCGTCTACGAGCAGTACTTC. It codes for CASSPPGPVYEQYF.

The chain joins TRBV6-1 to TRBJ1-5; the match to TRBD1 covers 7 bases. This CDR3 has 13 residues. CDR1 and CDR2 (germline): MNHNS, SASEGT. Losses at the gene ends were 6 bases for V and 3 bases for J; bases not matched to a gene: 2. This CDR3 is CASRGQHNQPQHF. The CDR3 DNA sequence: TGTGCCAGCAGGGGACAGCACAATCAGCCCCAGCATTTT.

The V call is TRBV6-1, the J call TRBJ1-5; the D gene is possibly TRBD1 (6 bases). The germline CDR1 and CDR2 sequences are MNHNS and SASEGT. With 6 bases removed from V and 6 bases from J, the gap between germline ends came to 9 bases. The CDR3 length is 12 residues. The CDR3 sequence is CASSTDSQPQHF. CDR3 nucleotides: TGTGCCAGCAGCACGGACAGTCAGCCCCAGCATTTT.

Comment on this clonotype: One base away lies a much larger clone, so this may be a sequencing read error. V and J are TRBV5-8 and TRBJ2-5; D might be TRBD2 (6 bases). The CDR3 runs 11 residues. Germline CDR1 reads SGHTS; CDR2 reads YDEGEE. Trimming removed 7 bases from V and 5 bases from J, with 9 bases in between. The CDR3 loop is CASGGEETQYF. CDR3 DNA sequence: TGTGCCAGCGGCGGGGAGGAGACCCAGTACTTC.

The J gene is TRBJ2-1, the V gene TRBV12-3 or TRBV12-4, with D possibly TRBD1 on 6 matching bases. Trimming took 6 bases from V and 7 from J, leaving 16 bases between them. The CDR3 extends over 14 amino acids. DNA of the CDR3: TGTGCCAGCAGACCTTGGGGGCAAGGAAATGAGCAGTTCTTC. This encodes CASRPWGQGNEQFF.

This clonotype was counted many times. The V call is TRBV5-1, the J call TRBJ1-1, with D possibly matching TRBD1 (6 bases). Germline V lookup: CDR1 SGHRS, CDR2 YFSETQ. Trimming took 1 base from V and 10 from J, leaving 23 bases between them. The CDR3 loop spans 16 amino acids. The DNA for the CDR3 is TGCGCCAGCAGCTTGTTAGGGGGAACCGTGATTGAGGTAGCTTTCTTT. It is translated as CASSLLGGTVIEVAFF.

This clonotype was seen many times. The gene calls are TRBV7-9 and TRBJ2-2; 11 positions match TRBD1. The CDR3 contains 14 residues. Trimming at V came to 5 bases and at J to 5 bases, leaving 1 base not matched to a gene. Germline values: CDR1 SEHNR, CDR2 FQNEAQ (reference sequence). In DNA, the CDR3 is TGTGCCAGCAGCGGACAGGGGGCAACCGGGGAGCTGTTTTTT. It codes for CASSGQGATGELFF.

This clonotype was observed at least ten times. The J gene is TRBJ2-4, the V gene TRBV2; D remains unclear. There are 14 residues in the CDR3. Germline lookup yields CDR1 SNHLY and CDR2 FYNNEI. V lost 2 bases and J 1 base, leaving 6 bases between the germline ends. CDR3 coding DNA: TGTGCCAGCAGTGAATTTCTGGCCAAAAACATTCAGTACTTC. This encodes CASSEFLAKNIQYF.

J is TRBJ1-5 and V is TRBV29-1; perhaps TRBD1 as D (6 bases). CDR1 is SQVTM, CDR2 ANQGSEA, per germline. The length of the CDR3 is 16 residues. V was pared by 0 bases and J by 0 bases, with 12 bases between. The CDR3 region has the DNA TGCAGCGTTGAAGATGAAGGACAGACTAGCAATCAGCCCCAGCATTTT. Translating gives CSVEDEGQTSNQPQHF.

This clonotype was observed a single time. Here the CDR3 reads CASSIDSEQGNEQFF. DNA of the CDR3: TGTGCCAGTAGTATAGATAGTGAACAGGGGAATGAGCAGTTCTTC. The V call is TRBV19, the J call TRBJ2-1; 7 nucleotides line up with TRBD1. The CDR3 runs to 15 residues. Trimming at V came to 0 bases and at J to 7 bases, leaving 6 bases not matched to a gene. Germline V gene sequence: CDR1 LNHDA, CDR2 SQIVND (reference sequence).

This clonotype was recorded at least ten times. The chain uses TRBV29-1 and TRBJ2-1; the D gene is possibly TRBD2 (6 bases). Germline CDR1 SQVTM, CDR2 ANQGSEA. The CDR3 spans 13 residues. V was trimmed by 8 bases and J by 9 bases, leaving 20 bases between them. The CDR3 region has the DNA TGCAGCTCCGTCACTAGGACTATCAGTGAGCAGTTCTTC. Its protein is CSSVTRTISEQFF.

Note on this clonotype: With a much larger clone just one base away, this may be a read error. Because it lacks the conserved phenylalanine or tryptophan at the end, this CDR3 is likely a read error. The chain links TRBV12-3 or TRBV12-4 to TRBJ1-2; D not resolved. The CDR3 runs 13 residues. Trimming stripped 3 bases from V and 4 bases from J, with 9 bases between. The CDR3 region is CASSFTAGYGYTS. The CDR3 DNA is TGTGCCAGCAGTTTTACGGCTGGCTATGGCTACACCTCC.

J is TRBJ2-4 and V is TRBV15, with TRBD2 matching 7 bases. Germline V lookup: CDR1 LNHNV, CDR2 YYDKDF (reference sequence). The CDR3 is 17 residues long. V was pared by 5 bases and J by 0 bases, with 10 bases of the junction left unmatched. The CDR3 DNA follows: TGTGCCACCAGCGGATATGCTAGCGGTATAGCCAAAAACATTCAGTACTTC. Residues: CATSGYASGIAKNIQYF.